This T cell receptor beta chain was found in a study of blood T cell repertoires in COVID-19. Produced via immunoSEQ multiplex PCR; TCRdb's table is partial and in-frame only. The sample consists of over 150,000 clones, approximately 91% of them appearing once. The junction had 12 bases not matched to a gene; V was cut back by 7 bases and J by 5 bases. This CDR3 is 15 amino acids long. Germline CDR1 is GTSNPN and CDR2 is SVGIG (reference sequence). The chain employs TRBV30 and TRBJ1-5, with 9 bases matching TRBD1. The sample taken for sequencing was peripheral blood. The receptor comes from a man younger than 35 with acute or convalescent COVID-19. The CDR3 nucleotides are TGTGCCTCGGCCGACGGGACAGGGAGCCATCAGCCCCAGCATTTT. It specifies CASADGTGSHQPQHF. Together with reference TRBV30 and TRBJ1-5, the CDR3 gives the full variable domain: SQTIHQWPATLVQPVGSPLSLECTVEGTSNPNLYWYRQAAGRGLQLLFYSVGIGQISSEVPQNLSASRPQDRQFILSSKKLLLSDSGFYLCASADGTGSHQPQHFGDGTRLSIL.